Below are 15 T cell receptor beta chains sequenced from a single sample in a study of response to subunit inactivated influenza vaccine. TCRdb re-analysed the RT-PCR reads in MiXCR, keeping a single row per CDR3 protein. There are about 650,000 distinct CDR3 sequences in the sample; approximately 14% occur only once, and roughly 12% lies in the top ten. Sequencing was performed on PBMCs from blood, taken 11 to 12 days after vaccination. The receptors shown here come from a man between 50 and 59 years old who received an inactivated influenza vaccine.

This clonotype has a handful of counts. The chain has TRBV10-3 and TRBJ2-1, with TRBD1 as a possible D gene (8 bases). This CDR3 comprises 15 residues. Deletions cut 6 bases from V and 6 bases from J, with 18 bases between. CDR1 is ENHRY and CDR2 is SYGVKD in the germline V gene. CDR3 residues: CAISVRTGRANEQFF. Here the CDR3 DNA reads TGTGCCATCAGCGTTCGGACAGGGAGGGCCAATGAGCAGTTCTTC.

This chain connects TRBV6-1 to TRBJ2-7; 8 nucleotides align to TRBD1. The CDR3 has 14 amino acids. The junction had 7 bases not matched to a gene; V was cut back by 6 bases and J by 3 bases. The germline CDR1 and CDR2 sequences are MNHNS and SASEGT. This chain's CDR3 is CASSKGQVRYEQYF. The DNA for the CDR3 is TGTGCCAGCAGCAAGGGACAGGTCCGCTACGAGCAGTACTTC.

The chain employs TRBV20-1 and TRBJ2-3; tentative D call: TRBD2 (6 bases). This CDR3 is 12 amino acids long. The germline V gene has CDR1 DFQATT and CDR2 SNEGSKA (reference sequence). Trimming removed 4 bases from V and 3 bases from J, with 8 bases in between. The CDR3 spells CSATSETDTQYF. Written as DNA, the CDR3 is TGCAGTGCTACTAGCGAGACAGATACGCAGTATTTT.

This chain uses TRBV9 with TRBJ2-2, with D possibly matching TRBD2 (6 bases). Germline lookup yields CDR1 SGDLS and CDR2 YYNGEE. The V end was cut by 3 bases, the J end by 8 bases, with 14 bases between. There are 14 residues in the CDR3. The CDR3 sequence: CASSAGDGSGELFF. As DNA, the CDR3 is TGTGCCAGCAGCGCGGGGGATGGGTCTGGGGAGCTGTTTTTT.

This clonotype has just a few counts. This chain links TRBV20-1 with TRBJ2-3, with D perhaps being TRBD1 or TRBD2 (5 bases each). This CDR3 region has 13 residues. From germline, CDR1 is DFQATT and CDR2 SNEGSKA (reference sequence). V was cut by 6 bases and J by 6 bases, with 16 bases left in between. The CDR3 is CSAGWDGGDTQYF. The CDR3 DNA reads as TGCAGTGCCGGCTGGGACGGCGGGGATACGCAGTATTTT.

This clonotype was seen a handful of times. The rearrangement uses TRBV12-3 or TRBV12-4 and TRBJ2-5; either TRBD1 or TRBD2 may supply D (6 bases each). The V end lost 3 bases, the J end lost 6 bases, and 14 bases lay between the germline ends. The CDR3 is made up of 14 amino acids. CDR3: CASSLGGPRQTQYF. CDR3 bases: TGTGCCAGCAGTTTGGGGGGCCCCCGGCAGACCCAGTACTTC.

This chain links TRBV7-9 with TRBJ2-5; D might be TRBD1 (5 bases). This CDR3 comprises 14 residues. V shed 2 bases and J shed 5 bases, with 12 bases lying between them. Germline V gene sequence: CDR1 SEHNR, CDR2 FQNEAQ (reference sequence). The CDR3 region is CASSLLQVGETQYF. CDR3 in DNA: TGTGCCAGCAGCTTACTACAGGTCGGGGAGACCCAGTACTTC. Full variable domain (rest looked up from reference TRBV7-9 and TRBJ2-5): DTGVSQNPRHKITKRGQNVTFRCDPISEHNRLYWYRQTLGQGPEFLTYFQNEAQLEKSRLLSDRFSAERPKGSFSTLEIQRTEQGDSAMYLCASSLLQVGETQYFGPGTRLLVL.

The V and J genes are TRBV19 and TRBJ2-3; D ambiguous. V dropped 4 bases and J dropped 2 bases, with 13 bases sitting between them. CDR3 length: 15 residues. Germline lookup yields CDR1 LNHDA and CDR2 SQIVND (reference sequence). CDR3 amino acids: CASSKPVSNTDTQYF. CDR3 DNA: TGTGCCAGTAGTAAGCCCGTTTCCAACACAGATACGCAGTATTTT.

This clonotype occurred a few times. The chain recombines TRBV12-3 or TRBV12-4 with TRBJ1-5, with D hard to call. The CDR3 has 15 amino acids. The germline V and J ends were trimmed by 5 bases and 0 bases, with 11 bases remaining between them. The DNA for the CDR3 is TGTGCCAGCAGTACCTGGGGATATAGCAATCAGCCCCAGCATTTT. Amino acid sequence: CASSTWGYSNQPQHF.

The chain carries TRBV7-2 and TRBJ2-5; 11 bases map to TRBD2. The V segment lost 3 bases and the J segment 4 bases; nucleotides outside the gene matches: 7. The CDR3 has 16 amino acids. In germline, CDR1 is SGHTA, CDR2 FQGNSA. The CDR3 loop reads CASSLATSGGSETQYF. The CDR3 bases are TGTGCCAGCAGCTTGGCAACTAGCGGGGGATCAGAGACCCAGTACTTC.

This clonotype came up a few times. The J gene is TRBJ2-3, the V gene TRBV7-2, with D unresolved. Trimming stripped 6 bases from V and 2 bases from J, with 12 bases between. The CDR3 contains 14 residues. Germline V lookup: CDR1 SGHTA, CDR2 FQGNSA. The CDR3: CASRPRPATDTQYF. CDR3 coding DNA: TGTGCCAGCAGACCTCGCCCTGCCACAGATACGCAGTATTTT.

This clonotype has a count of ten or more. The chain recombines TRBV6-2 or TRBV6-3 with TRBJ2-1, with D possibly being TRBD2 (6 bases). The CDR3 has 15 amino acids. The germline V and J ends were trimmed by 0 bases and 9 bases, with 15 bases remaining between them. The germline gives CDR1 MNHEY, CDR2 SVGEGT. The CDR3 nucleotides are TGTGCCAGCAGTTACTCAGGATCTGGCGGGATTGAGCAGTTCTTC. Translated, it gives CASSYSGSGGIEQFF.

This clonotype was counted between two and nine times. J is TRBJ1-5 and V is TRBV6-2 or TRBV6-3, with a possible D match to TRBD1 (6 bases). This CDR3 has 16 residues. CDR1 and CDR2 (germline): MNHEY, SVGEGT. The germline V and J ends were trimmed by 6 bases and 6 bases, with 21 bases remaining between them. The CDR3 loop is CASRLPQGKEAQPQHF. Here the CDR3 DNA reads TGTGCCAGCAGGCTTCCTCAGGGGAAGGAGGCTCAGCCCCAGCATTTT.

This clonotype has more than one count but fewer than ten. The gene calls are TRBV29-1 and TRBJ1-2; D might be TRBD1 (6 bases). In germline, CDR1 is SQVTM, CDR2 ANQGSEA. CDR3 length: 13 amino acids. V shed 6 bases and J shed 3 bases, with 14 bases lying between them. The CDR3 is CSVNKQGDYGYTF. The DNA of the CDR3 is TGCAGCGTCAACAAACAGGGAGACTATGGCTACACCTTC.

This clonotype was counted many times. Germline and junction disagree at one end, which may indicate a read error. The rearrangement joins TRBV7-9 to TRBJ2-7; D is possibly TRBD2 (6 bases). The CDR3 loop spans 13 amino acids. The germline CDR1 and CDR2 sequences are SEHNR and FQNEAQ (reference sequence). CDR3 region: CASSLAIPYEQYF. The CDR3 DNA is TGTGCCAGCAGCCTAGCGATCCCCTACGAGCAGTACTTC.